A selection of T cell receptor beta chains follows, all from one sample in a study of cytomegalovirus exposure and HLA in healthy donors. Sequencing used immunoSEQ multiplex PCR; TCRdb keeps in-frame clones, though not all of them. The table has some 150,000 clones, over 75% seen once. The sequencing input was PBMCs. The receptors stem from a male donor in good health and CMV-seronegative. Both conserved end residues are part of each CDR3. The order of the fields is clone size, J gene, D gene, V gene, CDR3 DNA, CDR3 protein. D genes are given only for firm matches. Clone sizes are given selectively: once, few, many, or a class where the clone is expanded.

clone size: once; J gene: TRBJ2-7; D gene: TRBD2; V gene: TRBV7-2; CDR3 DNA: TGTGCCAGCAGCTCCCGGACTAGCGGGGGACGTTCCCCTCAGTACTTC; CDR3 protein: CASSSRTSGGRSPQYF
clone size: NA; J gene: TRBJ2-5; D gene: TRBD2; V gene: TRBV7-9; CDR3 DNA: TGCGCCAGCAGCTCTCCTATCCAACTAGCGGGAGTTGAGGAGACCCAGTACTTC; CDR3 protein: CASSSPIQLAGVEETQYF
clone size: NA; J gene: TRBJ1-4; D gene: TRBD1; V gene: TRBV15; CDR3 DNA: TGTGCCACCAGCAGAGATTATGTGACAGGGCAACTGTTTTTT; CDR3 protein: CATSRDYVTGQLFF
clone size: NA; J gene: TRBJ2-2; D gene: NA; V gene: TRBV29-1; CDR3 DNA: TGCAGCGCCCTAACAGGGACGACGAACACCGGGGAGCTGTTTTTT; CDR3 protein: CSALTGTTNTGELFF
clone size: NA; J gene: TRBJ1-2; D gene: NA; V gene: TRBV11-2; CDR3 DNA: TGTGCCAGCAGCTTACTCGGGGTCTATGGCTACACCTTC; CDR3 protein: CASSLLGVYGYTF
clone size: few; J gene: TRBJ2-1; D gene: TRBD2; V gene: TRBV5-3; CDR3 DNA: TGTGCCAGAAGCCCAAAGGGACTAGCGGGGGAGGTGTCCTACAATGAGCAGTTCTTC; CDR3 protein: CARSPKGLAGEVSYNEQFF
clone size: NA; J gene: TRBJ2-1; D gene: NA; V gene: TRBV10-3; CDR3 DNA: TGTGCCATCAGTGAGTTGGAGGGTGAGCAGTTCTTC; CDR3 protein: CAISELEGEQFF
clone size: NA; J gene: TRBJ2-7; D gene: NA; V gene: TRBV19; CDR3 DNA: TGTGCCAGTAGTATAGATCCGACTACGCAAAGGGCCTACGAGCAGTACTTC; CDR3 protein: CASSIDPTTQRAYEQYF
clone size: NA; J gene: TRBJ1-5; D gene: NA; V gene: TRBV12-5; CDR3 DNA: TGTGCTAGTGGTTTGGTACAAATTAACGGGGTCCCCAATCAGCCCCAGCATTTT; CDR3 protein: CASGLVQINGVPNQPQHF
clone size: NA; J gene: TRBJ2-7; D gene: TRBD1; V gene: TRBV7-6; CDR3 DNA: TGTGCCAGCAGCTTAGACAGGGGGGCCTACGAGCAGTACTTC; CDR3 protein: CASSLDRGAYEQYF
clone size: NA; J gene: TRBJ2-7; D gene: NA; V gene: TRBV25-1; CDR3 DNA: TGTGCCAGCAGTGGGTCCTACGGGGTTTCCTACGAGCAGTACTTC; CDR3 protein: CASSGSYGVSYEQYF
clone size: NA; J gene: TRBJ2-7; D gene: NA; V gene: TRBV18; CDR3 DNA: TGTGCCAGCTCACTGGAACAGGTATCCTACGAGCAGTACTTC; CDR3 protein: CASSLEQVSYEQYF
clone size: few; J gene: TRBJ2-1; D gene: NA; V gene: TRBV7-9; CDR3 DNA: TGTTCCAGCAGCTTAGTGGGCTCGAGCTCCTACAATGAGCAGTTCTTC; CDR3 protein: CSSSLVGSSSYNEQFF
clone size: NA; J gene: TRBJ1-1; D gene: NA; V gene: TRBV11-2; CDR3 DNA: TGTGCCAGCAGCCCGCGGACAGAGAACACTGAAGCTTTCTTT; CDR3 protein: CASSPRTENTEAFF
clone size: NA; J gene: TRBJ1-1; D gene: NA; V gene: TRBV19; CDR3 DNA: TGTGCCAGTAGTATAGTGCGGGGATACATGATGGACACTGAAGCTTTCTTT; CDR3 protein: CASSIVRGYMMDTEAFF
clone size: few; J gene: TRBJ2-5; D gene: NA; V gene: TRBV7-2; CDR3 DNA: TGTGCCAGCAGCCCCGGAGGGGGCGGTGAGACCCAGTACTTC; CDR3 protein: CASSPGGGGETQYF
clone size: once; J gene: TRBJ2-7; D gene: NA; V gene: TRBV7-9; CDR3 DNA: TGTGCCAGCAGTTGGGACTTGTACGAGCAGTACTTC; CDR3 protein: CASSWDLYEQYF
clone size: NA; J gene: TRBJ1-6; D gene: NA; V gene: TRBV4-1; CDR3 DNA: TGCGCCAGCAGCCAAGACGGTCGTGTCAGGGAAAATTCACCCCTCCACTTT; CDR3 protein: CASSQDGRVRENSPLHF
clone size: NA; J gene: TRBJ1-2; D gene: NA; V gene: TRBV30; CDR3 DNA: TGTGCCTGGAGTGTAATGGGAGTTGGTGGCTACACCTTC; CDR3 protein: CAWSVMGVGGYTF
clone size: NA; J gene: TRBJ1-1; D gene: TRBD1; V gene: TRBV27; CDR3 DNA: TGTGCCAGCAGGGTACATGGGCAGGGGGGCACTGAAGCTTTCTTT; CDR3 protein: CASRVHGQGGTEAFF
clone size: NA; J gene: TRBJ2-7; D gene: TRBD1; V gene: TRBV5-1; CDR3 DNA: TGCGCCAGCAGCTTGGCCATCGGGACAGGGGGCTCCTACGAGCAGTACTTC; CDR3 protein: CASSLAIGTGGSYEQYF
clone size: NA; J gene: TRBJ2-2; D gene: TRBD2; V gene: TRBV11-1; CDR3 DNA: TGTGCCAGCAGCTCCCGGCGAGGACTAGCGGGGGCGAACACCGGGGAGCTGTTTTTT; CDR3 protein: CASSSRRGLAGANTGELFF
clone size: NA; J gene: TRBJ2-5; D gene: TRBD1; V gene: TRBV18; CDR3 DNA: TGTGCCAGCTCACCGGGGACAGGACGGGAGACCCAGTACTTC; CDR3 protein: CASSPGTGRETQYF
clone size: NA; J gene: TRBJ2-1; D gene: TRBD2; V gene: TRBV5-1; CDR3 DNA: TGCGCCAGTCGAGCGGAGGCTGGGCGGGAGAAGGAAGATGAGCAGTTCTTC; CDR3 protein: CASRAEAGREKEDEQFF
clone size: once; J gene: TRBJ2-7; D gene: TRBD1; V gene: TRBV13; CDR3 DNA: TGTGCCAGCAGCTTAGGCCGTAGGACAGGGACCTACGAGCAGTACTTC; CDR3 protein: CASSLGRRTGTYEQYF
clone size: once; J gene: TRBJ2-3; D gene: TRBD2; V gene: TRBV7-2; CDR3 DNA: TGTGCCAGCAGCTTAGATACAGCGGGGGGCACAGATACGCAGTATTTT; CDR3 protein: CASSLDTAGGTDTQYF
clone size: few; J gene: TRBJ2-5; D gene: NA; V gene: TRBV7-9; CDR3 DNA: TGTGCCAGCAGCCGCTCGACTAGTGGTAGGGAGACCCAGTACTTC; CDR3 protein: CASSRSTSGRETQYF
clone size: NA; J gene: TRBJ2-7; D gene: TRBD1; V gene: TRBV4-1; CDR3 DNA: TGCGCCAGCAGCCAAGAGCCAGGGGGCGCCAAGTACTTC; CDR3 protein: CASSQEPGGAKYF
clone size: NA; J gene: TRBJ2-7; D gene: TRBD1; V gene: TRBV10-3; CDR3 DNA: TGTGCCATCAGAGGGGATGACCGGGACAGGGAGTACGAGCAGTACTTC; CDR3 protein: CAIRGDDRDREYEQYF
clone size: NA; J gene: TRBJ2-3; D gene: NA; V gene: TRBV4-3; CDR3 DNA: TGCGCCAGCAGCCAAGAAGACAGTCCTAGCACAGATACGCAGTATTTT; CDR3 protein: CASSQEDSPSTDTQYF
clone size: NA; J gene: TRBJ1-5; D gene: TRBD1; V gene: TRBV7-9; CDR3 DNA: TGTGCCAGCAGCTTAGAGGGGGCGAGCAATCAGCCCCAGCATTTT; CDR3 protein: CASSLEGASNQPQHF
clone size: NA; J gene: TRBJ1-2; D gene: NA; V gene: TRBV6-1; CDR3 DNA: TGTGCCAGCAGTGAATACGCAGGCTATGGCTACACCTTC; CDR3 protein: CASSEYAGYGYTF
clone size: NA; J gene: TRBJ1-5; D gene: NA; V gene: TRBV6-5; CDR3 DNA: TGTGCCAGCAGGGCCCAAGGCAATCAGCCCCAGCATTTT; CDR3 protein: CASRAQGNQPQHF
clone size: NA; J gene: TRBJ1-2; D gene: NA; V gene: TRBV6-6; CDR3 DNA: TGTGCCAGCAGTCCCCGTCGGGGAGAGGGCTACACCTTC; CDR3 protein: CASSPRRGEGYTF
clone size: NA; J gene: TRBJ1-2; D gene: NA; V gene: TRBV15; CDR3 DNA: TGTGCCACCAGCAGAGATAGAAGGGGGGGGGTACTTGATGGCTACACCTTC; CDR3 protein: CATSRDRRGGVLDGYTF
clone size: NA; J gene: TRBJ1-1; D gene: NA; V gene: TRBV11-2; CDR3 DNA: TGTGCCAGCAGCTTAGAAAGAGCTGAAGCTTTCTTT; CDR3 protein: CASSLERAEAFF
clone size: NA; J gene: TRBJ1-2; D gene: NA; V gene: TRBV5-1; CDR3 DNA: TGCGCCAGCAGCGGCGGGACCGTGTATGGCTACACCTTC; CDR3 protein: CASSGGTVYGYTF
clone size: few; J gene: TRBJ2-7; D gene: NA; V gene: TRBV4-3; CDR3 DNA: TGCGCCAGCAGCCAAGCCCAGACAGGCAGCTCCTACGAGCAGTACTTC; CDR3 protein: CASSQAQTGSSYEQYF
clone size: few; J gene: TRBJ1-4; D gene: NA; V gene: TRBV18; CDR3 DNA: TGTGCCAGCTCAGAAAGACTACAGGGCGCGGGTGAAAAACTGTTTTTT; CDR3 protein: CASSERLQGAGEKLFF
clone size: NA; J gene: TRBJ1-2; D gene: NA; V gene: TRBV11-3; CDR3 DNA: TGTGCCAGCAGCTTTTGGGCAGGCCAAGGCTACACCTTC; CDR3 protein: CASSFWAGQGYTF
clone size: NA; J gene: TRBJ2-3; D gene: NA; V gene: TRBV2; CDR3 DNA: TGTGCCAGCAGTGATCGGATCGGGGATACGCAGTATTTT; CDR3 protein: CASSDRIGDTQYF
clone size: NA; J gene: TRBJ1-2; D gene: TRBD1; V gene: TRBV7-9; CDR3 DNA: TGTTCCAGCAGCTTAGCGGGGACAGGGGGGTATGGCTACACCTTC; CDR3 protein: CSSSLAGTGGYGYTF
clone size: NA; J gene: TRBJ1-1; D gene: NA; V gene: TRBV28; CDR3 DNA: TGTGCCAGCAGTCGTACAGGGAAGGGCACTGAAGCTTTCTTT; CDR3 protein: CASSRTGKGTEAFF
clone size: once; J gene: TRBJ1-1; D gene: NA; V gene: TRBV7-9; CDR3 DNA: TGTGCCAGCAGCTTAGTCGGAGGTTACACTGAAGCTTTCTTT; CDR3 protein: CASSLVGGYTEAFF
clone size: NA; J gene: TRBJ2-2; D gene: TRBD1; V gene: TRBV7-9; CDR3 DNA: TGTGCCAGCAGCTCGGGACAGGGGCGGACCGGGGAGCTGTTTTTT; CDR3 protein: CASSSGQGRTGELFF
clone size: once; J gene: TRBJ2-5; D gene: TRBD2; V gene: TRBV7-2; CDR3 DNA: TGTGCCAGCAGCTTAGTGAGGGGCGGGAGACGGGTGGAGACCCAGTACTTC; CDR3 protein: CASSLVRGGRRVETQYF
clone size: NA; J gene: TRBJ1-1; D gene: NA; V gene: TRBV7-9; CDR3 DNA: TGTGCCAGCAGCGACGGAACAGGGTTGTACTCTGAAGCTTTCTTT; CDR3 protein: CASSDGTGLYSEAFF
clone size: NA; J gene: TRBJ2-7; D gene: TRBD2; V gene: TRBV5-1; CDR3 DNA: TGCGCCAGCAGCTTGGGGACTAGCGGTAACTACGAGCAGTACTTC; CDR3 protein: CASSLGTSGNYEQYF
clone size: once; J gene: TRBJ2-7; D gene: TRBD2; V gene: TRBV5-1; CDR3 DNA: TGCGCCAGCAGCTTGGGGGCTAGCGGAAGAAGCTCCTACGAGCAGTACTTC; CDR3 protein: CASSLGASGRSSYEQYF
clone size: NA; J gene: TRBJ2-1; D gene: TRBD2; V gene: TRBV7-8; CDR3 DNA: TGTGCCAGCAGCCGGACTAGCGTGGGTGAGCAGTTCTTC; CDR3 protein: CASSRTSVGEQFF
clone size: NA; J gene: TRBJ2-7; D gene: TRBD1; V gene: TRBV5-1; CDR3 DNA: TGCGCCAGCAGCTTGGGACCGGGACAGGGGATCGAAACCTACGAGCAGTACTTC; CDR3 protein: CASSLGPGQGIETYEQYF